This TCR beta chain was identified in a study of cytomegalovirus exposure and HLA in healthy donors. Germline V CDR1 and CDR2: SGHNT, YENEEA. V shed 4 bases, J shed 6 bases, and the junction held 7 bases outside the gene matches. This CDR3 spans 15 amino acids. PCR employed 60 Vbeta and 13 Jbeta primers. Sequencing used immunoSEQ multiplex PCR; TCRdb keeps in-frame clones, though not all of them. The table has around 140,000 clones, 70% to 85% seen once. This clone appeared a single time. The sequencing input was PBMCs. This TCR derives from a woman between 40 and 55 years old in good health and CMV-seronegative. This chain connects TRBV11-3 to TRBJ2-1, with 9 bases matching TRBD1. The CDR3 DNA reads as TGTGCCAGCAGCTCGGACAGGGGTCTCGCCAATGAGCAGTTCTTC. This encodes CASSSDRGLANEQFF.